These T cell receptor beta chains were read from a single sample in a study of T-cell memory formation after mild COVID-19. Via MiXCR, TCRdb re-called the 5' RACE reads, giving one row per CDR3 protein. The table shows roughly 620,000 distinct CDR3 sequences, with over 15% occurring only once. The sample was PBMCs or a T cell subset sorted from them (not recorded which). The receptors were gathered from an adult woman who had mild COVID-19 (a few samples of this study predate the infection). Cell type and time point are not known. The CDR3 runs from the conserved cysteine through the conserved F or W. A D gene is named only where the DNA matches it firmly. Expanded clones are given a class, and other clones once, few, many or no size at all.

>TRBV6-5|TRBJ2-7|few|TRBD2
CASSYRGGLAGGSYEQYF
TGTGCCAGCAGTTACCGTGGAGGCCTAGCGGGAGGTTCCTACGAGCAGTACTTC
>TRBV2|TRBJ2-5|many|TRBD2
CASSGSSGGGRQETQYF
TGTGCCAGCAGTGGATCCTCGGGCGGGGGTCGCCAAGAGACCCAGTACTTC
>TRBV28|TRBJ1-1|.|.
CASSSAQGVAEAFF
TGTGCCAGCAGTTCCGCACAGGGAGTGGCTGAAGCTTTCTTT
>TRBV5-1|TRBJ1-1|.|TRBD1
CASSQKQGMNTEAFF
TGCGCCAGCAGCCAAAAACAGGGGATGAACACTGAAGCTTTCTTT
>TRBV6-5|TRBJ2-5|.|.
CASSYVGLQETQYF
TGTGCCAGCAGTTACGTGGGCCTCCAAGAGACCCAGTACTTC
>TRBV12-3/TRBV12-4|TRBJ2-2|many|TRBD2
CASSRVGSGEGGELFF
TGTGCCAGCAGCCGGGTCGGTAGCGGGGAGGGCGGGGAGCTGTTTTTT
>TRBV27|TRBJ2-2|few|.
CASKGSQVNTGELFF
TGTGCCAGCAAGGGCAGCCAGGTTAACACCGGGGAGCTGTTTTTT
>TRBV4-1|TRBJ1-2|.|TRBD1
CASSQEGWDRVNYGYTF
TGCGCCAGCAGCCAAGAAGGCTGGGACAGGGTAAACTATGGCTACACCTTC
>TRBV15|TRBJ2-7|.|TRBD1
CATSTGRTGAYEQYF
TGTGCCACCAGCACAGGAAGGACAGGGGCTTACGAGCAGTACTTC
>TRBV2|TRBJ2-3|few|.
CASSDGTTREDTQYF
TGTGCCAGCAGTGACGGAACAACCCGCGAAGATACGCAGTATTTT
>TRBV5-1|TRBJ2-1|few|.
CASSWGYNEQFF
TGCGCCAGCAGCTGGGGCTACAATGAGCAGTTCTTC
>TRBV6-2/TRBV6-3|TRBJ2-7|few|TRBD1
CASKDPGTGYYEQYF
TGTGCCAGCAAAGACCCCGGGACAGGGTACTACGAGCAGTACTTC
>TRBV6-5|TRBJ1-3|.|.
CASGQGNTIYF
TGTGCCAGCGGACAAGGAAACACCATATATTTT
>TRBV12-3/TRBV12-4|TRBJ2-2|.|.
CASTTWGGTGELFF
TGTGCCAGCACAACTTGGGGAGGCACCGGGGAGCTGTTTTTT
>TRBV30|TRBJ2-7|.|.
CAWSAWQGRYEQYF
TGTGCCTGGAGTGCCTGGCAGGGCCGCTACGAGCAGTACTTC
>TRBV7-2|TRBJ2-7|many|TRBD1
CASSLGQGAIYEQYF
TGTGCCAGCAGCTTAGGGCAGGGGGCGATATACGAGCAGTACTTC
>TRBV15|TRBJ2-3|.|.
CATSSSDTQYF
TGTGCCACCAGTTCATCAGATACGCAGTATTTT
>TRBV6-6|TRBJ2-7|.|TRBD1
CASSYGQGRSYEQYF
TGTGCCAGCAGTTACGGACAGGGGAGGTCCTACGAGCAGTACTTC
>TRBV7-9|TRBJ1-5|few|.
CASSRAAGSNQPQHF
TGTGCCAGCAGCCGAGCGGCAGGCAGCAATCAGCCCCAGCATTTT
>TRBV5-1|TRBJ1-1|few|.
CASSPAPYTGRTEAFF
TGCGCCAGCAGCCCGGCCCCCTATACAGGGCGCACTGAAGCTTTCTTT
>TRBV5-8|TRBJ2-1|.|TRBD2
CASSHFPTRRGNEQFF
TGTGCCAGCAGCCATTTCCCTACTAGGCGGGGGAATGAGCAGTTCTTC
>TRBV3-1|TRBJ2-7|.|.
CASSQNSAFTSYEQYF
TGTGCCAGCAGCCAAAATTCGGCGTTCACATCCTACGAGCAGTACTTC
>TRBV6-2/TRBV6-3|TRBJ2-2|.|TRBD2
CASSSQRDYTGELFF
TGTGCCAGCAGTTCCCAGCGGGATTACACCGGGGAGCTGTTTTTT
>TRBV9|TRBJ2-2|.|TRBD2
CASSEGLRGGPPGELFF
TGTGCCAGCAGCGAGGGACTTCGGGGGGGCCCCCCCGGGGAGCTGTTTTTT
>TRBV20-1|TRBJ2-2|few|TRBD2
CSASPWLAGRDGELFF
TGCAGTGCTAGCCCTTGGCTAGCGGGAAGGGACGGGGAGCTGTTTTTT
>TRBV28|TRBJ1-1|.|TRBD1
CASGTGMSTEAFF
TGTGCCAGCGGGACAGGGATGTCCACTGAAGCTTTCTTT
>TRBV7-9|TRBJ2-1|few|TRBD2
CASSSRGSGANEQFF
TGTGCCAGCAGCTCTCGTGGTAGCGGGGCCAATGAGCAGTTCTTC
>TRBV5-1|TRBJ2-5|few|TRBD2
CASSPAGLAQETQYF
TGCGCCAGCAGCCCCGCGGGACTAGCCCAAGAGACCCAGTACTTC
>TRBV20-1|TRBJ1-5|few|TRBD1
CSAQRDSVNQPQHF
TGCAGTGCTCAACGGGACAGCGTAAATCAGCCCCAGCATTTT
>TRBV27|TRBJ2-1|few|TRBD2
CASSSHTSGSANEQFF
TGTGCCAGCAGTTCGCATACTAGCGGGAGTGCTAATGAGCAGTTCTTC
>TRBV27|TRBJ2-2|.|TRBD1
CASSLEWGTGFTGELFF
TGTGCCAGCAGTTTAGAGTGGGGGACAGGTTTTACCGGGGAGCTGTTTTTT
>TRBV5-6|TRBJ2-7|few|.
CASSSDRLRANEQYF
TGTGCCAGCAGCTCTGACAGGTTAAGGGCGAACGAGCAGTACTTC
>TRBV9|TRBJ2-1|few|.
CASSVADNNEQFF
TGTGCCAGCAGCGTAGCAGACAACAATGAGCAGTTCTTC
>TRBV7-8|TRBJ1-5|.|TRBD1
CASSLRRGNQPQHF
TGTGCCAGCAGCTTACGCAGGGGGAATCAGCCCCAGCATTTT
>TRBV3-1|TRBJ1-1|.|.
CASSSRDQGTEAFF
TGTGCCAGCAGCTCCAGGGACCAGGGGACTGAAGCTTTCTTT
>TRBV24-1|TRBJ1-5|few|TRBD1
CATQSPFFDRGLRNQPQHF
TGTGCCACCCAATCCCCTTTTTTCGACAGGGGGCTTCGGAATCAGCCCCAGCATTTT
>TRBV20-1|TRBJ1-1|few|TRBD1
CSGCKFRTGDLTEAFF
TGCAGTGGCTGTAAGTTTAGGACAGGGGATTTGACTGAAGCTTTCTTT
>TRBV10-3|TRBJ2-7|.|.
CAISPRGPEQYF
TGTGCCATCAGCCCTAGGGGTCCCGAGCAGTACTTC
>TRBV6-5|TRBJ1-2|.|.
CASTPQPDGGYTF
TGTGCCAGCACCCCCCAGCCGGACGGTGGCTACACCTTC
>TRBV6-5|TRBJ2-7|.|.
CASSPKGPRGEQYF
TGTGCCAGCAGCCCGAAGGGGCCCAGGGGCGAGCAGTACTTC
>TRBV6-2/TRBV6-3|TRBJ2-7|.|TRBD1
CATMPGGAIYEQYF
TGTGCCACTATGCCAGGGGGCGCGATCTACGAGCAGTACTTC
>TRBV29-1|TRBJ2-2|.|.
CSVDRGSGELFF
TGCAGCGTGGATAGGGGTTCCGGGGAGCTGTTTTTT
>TRBV20-1|TRBJ1-1|few|.
CSAPPPDSNTEAFF
TGCAGTGCTCCCCCCCCGGATTCCAACACTGAAGCTTTCTTT
>TRBV7-9|TRBJ1-4|.|TRBD1
CASSLEGARSEKLFF
TGTGCCAGCAGCTTAGAGGGGGCTCGGAGTGAAAAACTGTTTTTT
>TRBV7-2|TRBJ2-3|few|TRBD2
CASLTLSGGEEDTQYF
TGTGCCAGCCTAACACTTAGCGGGGGGGAGGAAGATACGCAGTATTTT
>TRBV7-2|TRBJ2-1|many|.
CASSFSIKPEQFF
TGTGCCAGCAGCTTCTCGATTAAACCTGAGCAGTTCTTC
>TRBV5-1|TRBJ2-3|.|TRBD1
CASSLEGAGSTDTQYF
TGCGCCAGCAGCTTGGAGGGGGCAGGTAGCACAGATACGCAGTATTTT
>TRBV9|TRBJ2-6|.|.
CASSDRFSGANVLTF
TGTGCCAGCAGCGACAGGTTTTCTGGGGCCAACGTCCTGACTTTC
>TRBV12-3/TRBV12-4|TRBJ2-1|.|TRBD2
CASSLVATSGRINEQFF
TGTGCCAGCAGTTTAGTGGCGACTAGCGGGAGGATTAATGAGCAGTTCTTC
>TRBV9|TRBJ2-1|many|.
CASSAQSVSYNEQFF
TGTGCCAGCAGCGCCCAAAGTGTCTCCTACAATGAGCAGTTCTTC
>TRBV7-9|TRBJ2-5|few|TRBD1
CASSSPTGGSGETQYF
TGTGCCAGCAGCTCCCCTACAGGGGGCAGCGGGGAGACCCAGTACTTC
>TRBV28|TRBJ2-5|.|.
CASMRSGETQYF
TGTGCCAGCATGAGATCAGGGGAGACCCAGTACTTC
>TRBV9|TRBJ2-3|.|.
CASTVLPQSTDTQYF
TGTGCCAGCACCGTTCTCCCACAGAGCACAGATACGCAGTATTTT
>TRBV5-1|TRBJ2-3|.|TRBD2
CASSSLVASGGPGTDTQYF
TGCGCCAGCAGCTCGCTGGTAGCTAGCGGGGGGCCCGGGACAGATACGCAGTATTTT
>TRBV29-1|TRBJ1-4|.|.
CSASLEGGIEKLFF
TGCAGCGCCAGCTTAGAGGGCGGGATTGAAAAACTGTTTTTT
>TRBV9|TRBJ2-7|.|TRBD2
CASSRSGGSSEQYF
TGTGCCAGCAGCCGGAGCGGGGGATCCAGCGAGCAGTACTTC
>TRBV7-9|TRBJ2-5|.|TRBD1
CASRGADRGSEETQYF
TGTGCCAGCAGAGGAGCGGACAGGGGCAGTGAAGAGACCCAGTACTTC